This TCR beta chain was recorded in a study of blood T cells in healthy people across ages. This clonotype was counted ten times or more. As yet, its antigen is unknown. The CDR3 length is 14 residues. Trimming cost V 2 bases and J 2 bases, with 9 bases left between them. Germline loops: CDR1 SGHTA, CDR2 FQGNSA. General study points: A strong correlation between TCR beta diversity and naive T cell percentage was seen.

The second PCR ran about 6 to 12 cycles with a sample-barcoded 5' primer and J-beta primers. MiXCR was run by TCRdb on the 5' RACE reads, yielding one entry per CDR3 protein. The sample has 750,000 to 950,000 distinct CDR3 sequences; 25% to 30% are singletons. These same data were also listed under a study on T cells of mothers and their children.

The TCR originated in a woman between 35 and 50 years old in good health. Sequenced: blood. J is TRBJ2-5 and V is TRBV7-2, with no clear D. The CDR3, as DNA: TGTGCCAGCAGCTTATCCGTAGGACAAGAGACCCAGTACTTC. Residues: CASSLSVGQETQYF.